Here is one T cell receptor beta chain with its context. The clone's antigen remains unknown. No qualities accompany the bases; no much larger clone lies one base away. The data were taken from a study of blood T cell repertoires in COVID-19 (dated by TCRdb to 2020 to 2022). Regarding the research as a whole: Samples from collaborators originated in the United States, Italy and Spain and spanned both the acute and convalescent phases of COVID-19. Deeply sampled blood TCRbeta repertoires from subjects exposed to, actively infected with, or recovered from COVID-19 were included in the dataset. Nearly every sample came with metadata listing a de-identified subject ID, COVID-19 status, age in years and sex. HLA class I and class II types, where available, came from metadata supplied by the sample provider rather than from assay-based typing. The prospective study material was composed of cDNA or gDNA derived from T cells, B-cell-depleted T cells, or PBMCs. The repertoires were released in a freely available public database meant as a resource for research on the immune response to SARS-CoV-2. The samples were drawn from the first 160 participants of the ongoing ImmuneRACE study and from roughly 1,300 subjects provided by 6 global collaborators.

TCRbeta CDR3 regions were amplified from genomic DNA by means of the immunoSEQ Assay, a bias-controlled multiplex PCR. From the authors' description of their analysis: The number of nucleated cells in each sample was estimated from the amplification of reference gene primers within the assay. To quantify the absolute abundance of each unique TCRbeta CDR3 rearrangement, sequence reads were collapsed and filtered. For each sample, productive Simpson clonality was calculated by taking the square root of Simpson's diversity index across productive rearrangements. Sourced from immuneACCESS, this table was stored by TCRdb with only in-frame sequences that have V and J called. A share of the clones is absent; for the studies checked, an unresolved V gene accounts for under half, and the remainder has no known explanation. The V and J calls and the clone size are those of that table, but D and trimming were determined from the DNA. This sample lists around 130,000 clones; approximately 85% were detected once. Clones ranked in the top ten supply roughly 4% of the sample.

The collaborating institutions used their own protocols to collect whole blood in K2EDTA tubes. For TCRbeta analysis, collaborator samples were shipped as frozen whole blood, as isolated PBMCs, or as DNA extracted from either sample type. V is shortened by 6 bases, J by 0 bases, and the region joining them spans 14 bases. CDR1 and CDR2, per the germline V gene, are SNHLY and FYNNEI. The CDR3 numbers 15 residues from cysteine through phenylalanine. Only the CDR3 portion is preserved as DNA: 45 bases, with reading frame beginning at the first base. Results the study describes overall, beyond this receptor: The amount of clinical and demographic metadata varied by source and participant and was provided uncurated.

The receptor was isolated from a human donor in a cohort sampled during active COVID-19. The chain uses TRBV2 and TRBJ1-2; D gene: possibly TRBD1, on 5 matching bases. The specimen was peripheral blood. The CDR3 corresponds to CASSVKQEPNYGYTF. Read as DNA, the sequence is TGTGCCAGCAGCGTAAAACAGGAGCCTAACTATGGCTACACCTTC.